These 19 T cell receptor beta chains share one sample of origin, sequenced in a study of T cells after yellow fever vaccination (dated by TCRdb to the late 2010s). The library was made by 5' RACE. The reads were generated on an Illumina HiSeq 2500. TCRdb ran its own pipeline on the public reads, namely fastp trimming at Q25 and MiXCR clone calling, and kept in-frame beta chains. Rows are unified per CDR3 protein, each entry keeping the most common DNA and genes. The sample yields roughly 500,000 distinct CDR3 sequences; roughly a fifth were counted once. Roughly an eighth of the sample is held by the ten biggest clonotypes. Read against the paper, the sample's treatment or condition label means: live attenuated yellow fever vaccine strain. Source: PBMCs, taken 15 days after the yellow fever booster vaccination. The receptors were gathered from a man aged 25 to 45 who received the YFV17D yellow fever vaccine.

This rearrangement joins TRBV20-1 to TRBJ2-3; TRBD2 matches 8 bases. Per germline, CDR1 DFQATT and CDR2 SNEGSKA (reference sequence). The length of the CDR3 is 13 residues. The ends lost 6 bases at V and 5 bases at J; junction bases unmatched: 7. The CDR3 region is CSASGSARDTQYF. The DNA of the CDR3 is TGCAGTGCCAGCGGGAGTGCACGAGATACGCAGTATTTT.

This rearrangement joins TRBV20-1 to TRBJ2-1, with D tentatively TRBD1 (6 bases). This CDR3 contains 15 residues. CDR1 and CDR2 (germline): DFQATT, SNEGSKA (reference sequence). The ends were cut back, 0 bases at V and 9 bases at J, with 18 bases in the middle. Here the CDR3 DNA reads TGCAGTGCTAGAGATGCAGAACAGGGCGGTGCTGAGCAGTTCTTC. Its translation: CSARDAEQGGAEQFF.

This chain connects TRBV5-4 to TRBJ2-5, with D uncertain. The CDR3 extends over 14 amino acids. V gave up 4 bases and J gave up 4 bases, with 14 bases separating them. The germline V gene encodes CDR1 SGHNT and CDR2 YYREEE (reference sequence). The DNA of the CDR3 is TGTGCCAGCAGCCCACTGACTCGGTCAGAGACCCAGTACTTC. This codes for CASSPLTRSETQYF.

This clonotype was detected a few times. The rearrangement links TRBV6-5 to TRBJ1-2; D possibly corresponds to TRBD1 (5 bases). CDR3 length: 12 amino acids. V shed 7 bases and J shed 5 bases, with 11 bases lying between them. Germline-derived CDR1 and CDR2 are MNHEY and SVGAGI. CDR3 in DNA: TGTGCCAGCACCACGGAGGGGTATGGCTACACCTTC. This sequence encodes CASTTEGYGYTF.

This clonotype was counted ten times or more. The chain carries TRBV6-1 and TRBJ2-2; D is ambiguous. This CDR3 has 14 residues. With 6 bases removed from V and 1 base from J, the gap between germline ends came to 9 bases. Germline values: CDR1 MNHNS, CDR2 SASEGT. CDR3 coding DNA: TGTGCCAGCAGCCTTACAAAGAACACCGGGGAGCTGTTTTTT. It encodes CASSLTKNTGELFF.

This clonotype was found a few times. The V and J genes are TRBV2 and TRBJ2-3, with D perhaps being TRBD1 or TRBD2 (5 bases each). This CDR3 comprises 15 residues. Trimming took off 11 bases at V and 0 bases at J, with 18 bases between the two ends. Per the germline V gene, CDR1 is SNHLY and CDR2 is FYNNEI. For the CDR3, the DNA is TGTGCCGGAGCATTAGGGGAGCTGAGCACAGATACGCAGTATTTT. Translating gives CAGALGELSTDTQYF.

This clonotype was observed a few times. The chain is built from TRBV6-2 or TRBV6-3 and TRBJ1-1; D is unclear. The CDR3 extends over 12 amino acids. From germline, CDR1 is MNHEY and CDR2 SVGEGT. Trimming stripped 7 bases from V and 6 bases from J, with 12 bases between. CDR3 sequence: CASTNRWSEAFF. In nucleotides, the CDR3 is TGTGCCAGCACGAATAGGTGGTCTGAAGCTTTCTTT.

The rearrangement uses TRBV12-3 or TRBV12-4 and TRBJ2-1; tentatively, D is TRBD2 (6 bases). This CDR3 comprises 12 residues. Deletions cut 6 bases from V and 12 bases from J, with 15 bases between. The CDR3 nucleotides are TGTGCCAGCAGGTCTTCAACTAGCTCGCAGTTCTTC. As protein: CASRSSTSSQFF.

The rearrangement uses TRBV20-1 and TRBJ2-2; TRBD2 agrees at 12 bases. J lost 4 bases, V lost 2 bases, and 2 bases had no gene match. Germline CDR1 DFQATT, CDR2 SNEGSKA (reference sequence). This CDR3 is 15 amino acids long. The CDR3 reads CSARILAGGTGELFF. CDR3 nucleotides: TGCAGTGCTAGAATACTAGCGGGAGGCACCGGGGAGCTGTTTTTT.

The chain couples TRBV5-6 to TRBJ1-5; 12 positions agree with TRBD1. The CDR3 has 15 amino acids. Trimming at V came to 3 bases and at J to 6 bases, leaving 4 bases not matched to a gene. The germline gives CDR1 SGHDT, CDR2 YYEEEE. DNA for the CDR3: TGTGCCAGCAGCTACCGGGACAGGGGGCTTCAGCCCCAGCATTTT. Amino acids: CASSYRDRGLQPQHF.

The chain uses TRBV20-1 and TRBJ2-5; 8 nucleotides agree with TRBD2. Per the germline V gene, CDR1 is DFQATT and CDR2 is SNEGSKA (reference sequence). The CDR3 runs to 17 residues. V shed 2 bases, J shed 0 bases, and the junction held 11 bases outside the gene matches. CDR3 sequence reads: CSARFAGGRKYQETQYF. DNA of the CDR3: TGCAGTGCTAGATTTGCGGGAGGCCGCAAGTACCAAGAGACCCAGTACTTC.

This clonotype appeared a few times. V gene TRBV29-1 combines with J gene TRBJ1-1, with unresolved D. The CDR3 extends over 12 amino acids. The germline V and J ends were trimmed by 6 bases and 6 bases, with 14 bases remaining between them. CDR1 and CDR2 from the germline V gene are SQVTM and ANQGSEA. CDR3 sequence (DNA): TGCAGCGTCCGGGCAGGCTTCGCTGAAGCTTTCTTT. The encoded protein is CSVRAGFAEAFF. The complete variable domain, with remaining parts taken from reference TRBV29-1 and TRBJ1-1, reads SAVISQKPSRDICQRGTSLTIQCQVDSQVTMMFWYRQQPGQSLTLIATANQGSEATYESGFVIDKFPISRPNLTFSTLTVSNMSPEDSSIYLCSVRAGFAEAFFGQGTRLTVV.

This clonotype was seen a few times. The J gene is TRBJ2-6, the V gene TRBV11-2; 9 bases agree with TRBD1. Germline V CDR1 and CDR2: SGHAT, FQNNGV. The CDR3 runs 17 residues. The V segment lost 7 bases and the J segment 0 bases; nucleotides outside the gene matches: 7. The CDR3: CASKQGQGSSGANVLTF. The DNA for the CDR3 is TGTGCCAGCAAGCAGGGACAGGGATCCTCTGGGGCCAACGTCCTGACTTTC.

CDR3 region: CASSFDRTNTGELFF. The DNA for the CDR3 is TGTGCCAGCAGTTTTGACAGGACAAACACCGGGGAGCTGTTTTTT. J is TRBJ2-2 and V is TRBV12-3 or TRBV12-4; D is perhaps TRBD1 (6 bases). Trimming removed 3 bases at V and 2 bases at J, with 10 bases between. CDR3 length equals 15 residues.

This clonotype showed up many times. Germline and junction disagree at one end, which may indicate a read error. This chain uses TRBV2 with TRBJ2-7; TRBD1 agrees at 9 bases. Germline lookup yields CDR1 SNHLY and CDR2 FYNNEI. This CDR3 comprises 13 residues. The CDR3 reads CASSADRGYEQYF. CDR3 nucleotides: TGCGCCAGCAGCGCGGACAGGGGCTACGAGCAGTACTTC.

This chain uses TRBV10-2 with TRBJ2-7; D perhaps matches TRBD1 (6 bases). The CDR3 is 16 residues long. V shed 7 bases and J shed 0 bases, with 19 bases lying between them. The germline gives CDR1 WSHSY, CDR2 SAAADI. CDR3 bases: TGCGCCAGCAAGAATGCCGGGACATCTATCTCCTACGAGCAGTACTTC. It specifies CASKNAGTSISYEQYF.

This chain links TRBV7-2 with TRBJ2-5; D may be TRBD1 or TRBD2 (5 bases each). V shed 5 bases and J shed 5 bases, with 12 bases lying between them. The CDR3 spans 13 residues. Germline V gives CDR1 SGHTA, CDR2 FQGNSA. The DNA for the CDR3 is TGTGCCAGCAGCCGGGGCATCGAGGAGACCCAGTACTTC. This sequence encodes CASSRGIEETQYF.

The rearrangement joins TRBV7-6 to TRBJ2-5; D might be TRBD1 (6 bases). The germline CDR1 and CDR2 sequences are SGHVS and FNYEAQ. The CDR3 spans 14 residues. Deletions cut 8 bases from V and 0 bases from J, with 13 bases between. CDR3 bases: TGTGCCAGCGCCACAGGGACGTACCAAGAGACCCAGTACTTC. Translating gives CASATGTYQETQYF.

This clonotype was detected only a few times. This chain connects TRBV12-3 or TRBV12-4 to TRBJ2-7; D may match TRBD1 or TRBD2 (7 bases each). Between the trimmed V and J ends, which lost 7 bases and 6 bases, there was a span of 13 bases. CDR3 length: 12 residues. Here the CDR3 reads CASTQGGREQYF. DNA of the CDR3: TGTGCCAGCACCCAGGGGGGGCGCGAGCAGTACTTC.